The 8 T cell receptor beta chains in this list originate from one sample, sequenced in a study of T cells after yellow fever vaccination. TCRdb independently ran MiXCR on the 5' RACE reads; one entry per CDR3 protein. The sample has more than 90,000 distinct CDR3 sequences, about 6.8% seen once. The sample was CD4+ T cells sorted from PBMCs, taken roughly seven weeks after the first yellow fever vaccination. The receptors come from a man younger than 30 who received the YFV17D yellow fever vaccine.

This clonotype was observed at least ten times. The chain combines TRBV5-5 with TRBJ1-5; 7 bases agree with TRBD1. Trimming at V came to 6 bases and at J to 0 bases, leaving 6 bases not matched to a gene. The CDR3 spans 15 residues. Germline V gene lookup returns CDR1 SGHKS and CDR2 YYEKEE (reference sequence). CDR3 protein: CASTQGDYSNQPQHF. The CDR3 region has the DNA TGTGCCAGCACCCAGGGGGATTATAGCAATCAGCCCCAGCATTTT. Full variable domain (outside the CDR3, taken from reference TRBV5-5 and TRBJ1-5): DAGVTQSPTHLIKTRGQQVTLRCSPISGHKSVSWYQQVLGQGPQFIFQYYEKEERGRGNFPDRFSARQFPNYSSELNVNALLLGDSALYLCASTQGDYSNQPQHFGDGTRLSIL.

The chain recombines TRBV4-3 with TRBJ2-6, with TRBD2 identical over 8 bases. After removal of 4 bases from V and 1 base from J, the junction contained 3 bases not matched to a gene. Germline V gives CDR1 LGHNA, CDR2 YSLEER. This CDR3 has 16 amino acids. CDR3 amino acids: CASSPSGGSGANVLTF. Written as DNA, the CDR3 is TGCGCCAGCAGCCCCTCGGGGGGGTCTGGGGCCAACGTCCTGACTTTC.

This clonotype was found many times. The rearrangement links TRBV5-1 to TRBJ2-3; D not resolved. Germline V gives CDR1 SGHRS, CDR2 YFSETQ. The CDR3 has 14 amino acids. Trimming cost V 0 bases and J 4 bases, with 9 bases left between them. The CDR3 spells CASSLASGPDTQYF. The CDR3, as DNA: TGCGCCAGCAGCTTGGCTTCAGGTCCAGATACGCAGTATTTT.

This clonotype was counted ten times or more. The rearrangement links TRBV11-2 to TRBJ2-3; the match to TRBD2 covers 9 bases. The V segment lost 2 bases and the J segment 8 bases; nucleotides outside the gene matches: 17. From germline, CDR1 is SGHAT and CDR2 FQNNGV. This CDR3 region has 18 residues. The CDR3 loop reads CASSLYPHTTAGGGTQYF. The CDR3 DNA follows: TGTGCCAGCAGCTTATATCCCCACACTACTGCGGGGGGGGGTACGCAGTATTTT. Variable domain in full (rest from reference TRBV11-2 and TRBJ2-3): EAGVAQSPRYKIIEKRQSVAFWCNPISGHATLYWYQQILGQGPKLLIQFQNNGVVDDSQLPKDRFSAERLKGVDSTLKIQPAKLEDSAVYLCASSLYPHTTAGGGTQYFGPGTRLTVL.

This clonotype has only a few counts. The rearrangement uses TRBV3-1 and TRBJ1-5; no clear D gene. V dropped 1 base and J dropped 2 bases, with 12 bases sitting between them. CDR1 and CDR2 from the germline V gene are LGHDT and YNNKEL (reference sequence). The CDR3 sequence is 16 residues long. DNA for the CDR3: TGTGCCAGCAGCCAAGGTCTCACCGTCCGCAATCAGCCCCAGCATTTT. This translates into CASSQGLTVRNQPQHF.

This clonotype was counted at least ten times. The chain links TRBV18 to TRBJ1-1, with a weak D call TRBD1 (5 bases). This CDR3 has 15 residues. V lost 1 base and J 3 bases, leaving 12 bases between the germline ends. The germline V gene has CDR1 KGHSH and CDR2 LQKENI. The CDR3 DNA follows: TGTGCCAGCTCACCACAAGGGGAACCCCACACTGAAGCTTTCTTT. Residues: CASSPQGEPHTEAFF.

This clonotype was counted at least ten times. V is TRBV6-1 and J is TRBJ1-1; D is possibly TRBD1 (6 bases). Germline V gives CDR1 MNHNS, CDR2 SASEGT. CDR3 length: 15 amino acids. V shed 6 bases and J shed 0 bases, with 14 bases lying between them. CDR3 bases: TGTGCCAGCAGATCTGGACAGACCTTGAACACTGAAGCTTTCTTT. It translates to CASRSGQTLNTEAFF.

This clonotype was counted at least ten times. The rearrangement links TRBV12-3 or TRBV12-4 to TRBJ2-3; possible D gene TRBD2, 6 bases. The length of the CDR3 is 15 residues. Trimming removed 5 bases at V and 1 base at J, with 13 bases between. The CDR3 DNA reads TGTGCCAGCAGTCCCCGGGGGATTGGCACAGATACGCAGTATTTT. It encodes CASSPRGIGTDTQYF.